This T cell receptor beta chain emerged from a study of shared clonotypes between healthy human individuals. Profiling relied on immunoSEQ multiplex PCR, and the TCRdb table lists in-frame clones only, not all of them. The sample lists about 1 million clones; around 75% were seen once. As to this clone: As yet, its antigen is unknown.

The CDR3 runs 14 residues. The J segment lost 12 bases and the V segment lost 5 bases, leaving 11 bases of the junction unmatched. Germline assignment: CDR1 SGHNT and CDR2 YENEEA. Study-level findings and limits: Some clonotypes were shared by all four sorted-subset donors, while others were not shared. The non-shared ones had lower generation probabilities than the shared ones. The sole specimen, blood, was sampled, and tissue repertoires likely differ.

The source of this sequence is a man between 18 and 29 years old in good health. This sequence joins TRBV11-3 and TRBJ2-1; 9 nucleotides match TRBD1. The sequenced material came from memory CD4+ T cells sorted from blood. Regarding subset: CD45RA-negative fraction. The CDR3 is CASSPRDREGGQFF. The CDR3 DNA follows: TGTGCCAGCAGCCCCCGGGACAGGGAAGGAGGGCAGTTCTTC.